A selection of T cell receptor beta chains follows, all from one sample in a study of regulatory T cells in long-lasting Graves disease. In TCRdb, the multiplex PCR reads were re-called with MiXCR into one record per CDR3 protein. The data contain a few hundred thousand distinct CDR3 sequences, about a quarter of them singletons. Source: peripheral blood mononuclear cells (PBMCs), taken when the disease was refractory, from a patient treated with antithyroid drugs. Every receptor here comes from a female donor with Graves disease. Both conserved end residues are part of each CDR3. D genes are given only for firm matches. Clone size is shown for a subset of rows, as once, few, many or a class of expanded clone.

V gene	J gene	D gene	clone size	CDR3 length	CDR3 DNA	CDR3 protein
TRBV19	TRBJ1-4	NA	NA	12	TGTGCCAGTAGTATAATGGATGAAAAACTGTTTTTT	CASSIMDEKLFF
TRBV6-5	TRBJ1-1	NA	NA	14	TGTGCCAGCAGTTACGGGCAGGAGCTGCGTGAAGCTTTCTTT	CASSYGQELREAFF
TRBV5-1	TRBJ2-7	NA	many	14	TGCGCCAGCAGCTTGGGGGCAGGGGCCTACGAGCAGTACTTC	CASSLGAGAYEQYF
TRBV28	TRBJ2-7	NA	many	13	TGTGCCAGCAGTTGGGCTCGTGGTAGCGAGCAGTACTTC	CASSWARGSEQYF
TRBV6-2/TRBV6-3	TRBJ1-5	NA	NA	17	TGTGCCAGCAGCCACCGGGACACCACGGGGGGAAATCAGCCCCAGCATTTT	CASSHRDTTGGNQPQHF
TRBV11-2	TRBJ2-7	NA	few	17	TGTGCCAGCAGCTTAGTTTCCGGACCGGGACGGCCCTACGAGCAGTACTTC	CASSLVSGPGRPYEQYF
TRBV6-2/TRBV6-3	TRBJ2-1	TRBD1	once	15	TGTGCCAGCAGCCCCGGGACAGGGATTCACAATGAGCAGTTCTTC	CASSPGTGIHNEQFF
TRBV20-1	TRBJ2-7	NA	NA	12	TGCAGTGCCAGCCTCCTAGGGGGGGAGCAGTACTTC	CSASLLGGEQYF
TRBV29-1	TRBJ2-7	TRBD1	few	13	TGCAGCGCGGGACAGGGAACGGGATACGAGCAGTACTTC	CSAGQGTGYEQYF
TRBV12-5	TRBJ2-5	TRBD1	many	15	TGTGCTAGTGGTTTGGGGGACAGGGGGCAAGAGACCCAGTACTTC	CASGLGDRGQETQYF
TRBV6-2/TRBV6-3	TRBJ2-4	NA	few	17	TGTGCCAGCAGTTACGGGGGGAGCGGCTTAGCCAAAAACATTCAGTACTTC	CASSYGGSGLAKNIQYF
TRBV7-8	TRBJ1-1	TRBD1	NA	17	TGTGCCAGCAGCTTAACGACAGGGGGGGTAATGAACACTGAAGCTTTCTTT	CASSLTTGGVMNTEAFF
TRBV19	TRBJ2-7	NA	NA	17	TGTGCCAGTAGTATTTCACGCGGAGGCTCTAGCTCCTACGAGCAGTACTTC	CASSISRGGSSSYEQYF
TRBV12-3/TRBV12-4	TRBJ2-7	NA	NA	15	TGTGCCAGCAGCCCCCGGGTCGGGGCGGTCTACGGGCAGTACTTC	CASSPRVGAVYGQYF
TRBV2	TRBJ1-1	NA	many	12	TGTGCCAGGGAGGACGGAGGGAAAGGAGCTTTCTTT	CAREDGGKGAFF
TRBV4-1	TRBJ1-5	NA	few	16	TGCGCCAGCAGCCAAGATAGCGGACGGAGCAATCAGCCCCAGCATTTT	CASSQDSGRSNQPQHF
TRBV11-2	TRBJ1-5	TRBD1	NA	17	TGTGCCAGCAGCTTAGATGGGACAGGGTTTAGCAATCAGCCCCAGCATTTT	CASSLDGTGFSNQPQHF
TRBV28	TRBJ1-1	NA	many	13	TGTGCCAGCAGTTCCAACAGGAACACTGAAGCTTTCTTT	CASSSNRNTEAFF